This entry lists 2 T cell receptor beta chains sequenced from one sample in a study of OX40 agonist ivuxolimab in advanced cancers. The data were produced by immunoSEQ multiplex PCR, yet TCRdb's version contains in-frame clones alone and is incomplete. Altogether some 95,000 clones are present, around 85% being singletons, with the ten largest covering around 0.82%. Sequenced material: CD4+ or CD8+ T cells sorted from blood, taken in a trial of the OX40 agonist ivuxolimab. The receptors were gathered from an adult with an advanced solid tumor such as melanoma, head and neck, liver or kidney cancer.

The chain joins TRBV6-6 to TRBJ1-2, with a possible D match to TRBD1 (6 bases). V was clipped by 8 bases and J by 7 bases, with 20 bases between them. This CDR3 comprises 14 residues. Looked up from germline, CDR1 is MNHNY and CDR2 is SVGAGI (reference sequence). The CDR3 DNA reads as TGTGCCAGCCGCCCGGCCTCGGGGGCGGGTGGCTACACCTTC. It yields the protein CASRPASGAGGYTF.

The chain carries TRBV7-2 and TRBJ2-1; D uncertain. This CDR3 has 13 amino acids. Germline lookup yields CDR1 SGHTA and CDR2 FQGNSA. V was cut by 5 bases and J by 9 bases, with 14 bases left in between. The CDR3 here is CASSPTGHGEQFF. The CDR3 DNA reads as TGTGCCAGCAGCCCCACGGGTCACGGTGAGCAGTTCTTC.